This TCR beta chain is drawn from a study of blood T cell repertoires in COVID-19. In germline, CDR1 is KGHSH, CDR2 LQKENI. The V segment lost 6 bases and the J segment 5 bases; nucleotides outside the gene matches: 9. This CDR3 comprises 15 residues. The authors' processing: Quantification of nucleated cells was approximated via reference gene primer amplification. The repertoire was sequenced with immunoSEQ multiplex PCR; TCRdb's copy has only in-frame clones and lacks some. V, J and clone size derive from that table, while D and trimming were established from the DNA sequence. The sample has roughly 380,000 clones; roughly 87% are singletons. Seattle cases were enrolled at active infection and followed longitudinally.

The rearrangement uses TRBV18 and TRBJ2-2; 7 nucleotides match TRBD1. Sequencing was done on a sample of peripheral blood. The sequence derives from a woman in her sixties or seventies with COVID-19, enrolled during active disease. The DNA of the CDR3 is TGTGCCAGCTCCTCGACAGGGTCAACTACCGGGGAGCTGTTTTTT. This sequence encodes CASSSTGSTTGELFF.